These 21 T cell receptor beta chains were sequenced from one sample in a study of blood T cell repertoires in COVID-19. The assay was immunoSEQ multiplex PCR, and TCRdb's table has in-frame clones only and misses some. The sample lists about 60,000 clones, approximately 88% occurring once. The sequencing input was peripheral blood. Source of these receptors: a man younger than 40 with COVID-19, enrolled during active disease.

The sample holds one count of this clone. The CDR3 region has the DNA TGTGCCAGCAGTGAAGCGCACAGGGGAACTGGCGGCTACACCTTC. Amino acids: CASSEAHRGTGGYTF. The chain is built from TRBV2 and TRBJ1-2; 7 bases match TRBD1. The CDR3 is 15 residues long. Germline values: CDR1 SNHLY, CDR2 FYNNEI. The J segment lost 8 bases and the V segment lost 0 bases, leaving 9 bases of the junction unmatched. The complete variable domain, with remaining parts taken from reference TRBV2 and TRBJ1-2, reads EPEVTQTPSHQVTQMGQEVILRCVPISNHLYFYWYRQILGQKVEFLVSFYNNEISEKSEIFDDQFSVERPDGSNFTLKIRSTKLEDSAMYFCASSEAHRGTGGYTFGSGTRLTVV.

The V and J genes are TRBV19 and TRBJ1-1; D possibly corresponds to TRBD1 (5 bases). The V gene lost 6 bases and the J gene lost 5 bases, with 19 bases spanning the gap. CDR3 length: 15 amino acids. The germline gives CDR1 LNHDA, CDR2 SQIVND (reference sequence). CDR3 loop: CASSPGDGGVTEAFF. The CDR3 nucleotides read TGTGCCAGTAGCCCGGGGGACGGCGGGGTTACTGAAGCTTTCTTT.

On this clone itself: Other DNA sequences of this sample code for an identical CDR3. V and J are TRBV7-9 and TRBJ1-2; the match to TRBD1 covers 8 bases. Germline V gene lookup returns CDR1 SEHNR and CDR2 FQNEAQ (reference sequence). The CDR3 sequence is 13 residues long. With V trimmed by 4 bases and J by 8 bases, 6 bases remained unmatched. CDR3 nucleotides: TGTGCCAGCAGCTCCAACAGGGGGGGAGGCTACACCTTC. Translating it yields CASSSNRGGGYTF.

The chain carries TRBV9 and TRBJ2-3; tentative D call: TRBD2 (5 bases). V lost 6 bases, J lost 5 bases, and 16 bases lay in between. Germline CDR1 and CDR2: SGDLS and YYNGEE. The CDR3 runs 14 residues. In nucleotides, the CDR3 is TGTGCCAGCACCCTGGGCGGGCCTCAAGATACGCAGTATTTT. This codes for CASTLGGPQDTQYF.

The chain joins TRBV5-5 to TRBJ2-3; 7 bases line up with TRBD2. Germline values: CDR1 SGHKS, CDR2 YYEKEE (reference sequence). The CDR3 has 14 residues. Germline trimming cut 6 bases from V and 1 base from J; bases unmatched to any gene: 5. CDR3 nucleotides: TGTGCCAGCACTAGCGGTTATGGCACAGATACGCAGTATTTT. Translation: CASTSGYGTDTQYF.

The chain combines TRBV10-3 with TRBJ2-5; 7 nucleotides agree with TRBD1. The germline gives CDR1 ENHRY, CDR2 SYGVKD. Trimming at V came to 10 bases and at J to 4 bases, leaving 9 bases not matched to a gene. CDR3 length equals 13 residues. The CDR3 here is CATYSGGGETQYF. The CDR3, as DNA: TGTGCCACCTATTCAGGGGGTGGAGAGACCCAGTACTTC.

This chain uses TRBV29-1 with TRBJ2-7; 7 bases are a match to TRBD2. The germline CDR1 and CDR2 sequences are SQVTM and ANQGSEA. The CDR3 spans 17 residues. Trimming cost V 4 bases and J 5 bases; bases outside gene matches: 20. As DNA, the CDR3 is TGCAGCGTTGGTCTCTTTGGCCTGACTAGCACGAACCACGAGCAGTACTTC. Protein: CSVGLFGLTSTNHEQYF.

V and J are TRBV7-2 and TRBJ2-7, with TRBD2 matching 8 bases. Germline CDR1 SGHTA, CDR2 FQGNSA. J gave up 0 bases and V 1 base, and 5 bases lay outside the gene matches. The CDR3 has 16 amino acids. CDR3 protein: CASSLEGSGISYEQYF. CDR3 nucleotide sequence: TGTGCCAGCAGCTTAGAGGGTAGCGGGATCTCCTACGAGCAGTACTTC. The full variable domain, rest sourced from reference TRBV7-2 and TRBJ2-7, is GAGVSQSPSNKVTEKGKDVELRCDPISGHTALYWYRQSLGQGLEFLIYFQGNSAPDKSGLPSDRFSAERTGGSVSTLTIQRTQQEDSAVYLCASSLEGSGISYEQYFGPGTRLTVT.

This clone was observed once. The chain has TRBV27 and TRBJ2-3, with TRBD1 identical over 11 bases. J lost 2 bases, V lost 5 bases, and 12 bases had no gene match. CDR1 and CDR2 from the germline V gene are MNHEY and SMNVEV (reference sequence). The CDR3 sequence is 18 residues long. The CDR3: CASSPLRTGGASTDTQYF. DNA for the CDR3: TGTGCCAGCAGTCCCTTGCGGACAGGGGGCGCTTCCACAGATACGCAGTATTTT.

This chain joins TRBV5-1 and TRBJ2-3; 12 bases line up with TRBD2. Germline values: CDR1 SGHRS, CDR2 YFSETQ. Germline trimming cut 2 bases from V and 2 bases from J; bases unmatched to any gene: 3. The CDR3 is 16 residues long. CDR3 amino acids: CASSLLAGGNTDTQYF. The DNA for the CDR3 is TGCGCCAGCAGCTTACTAGCGGGAGGCAACACAGATACGCAGTATTTT.

This rearrangement joins TRBV7-2 to TRBJ1-5; D unresolved. Trimming took off 1 base at V and 6 bases at J, with 7 bases between the two ends. CDR1 is SGHTA, CDR2 FQGNSA, per germline. This CDR3 has 13 amino acids. The CDR3 DNA sequence: TGTGCCAGCAGCTTAGAGCAGGCTCAGCCCCAGCATTTT. Translated: CASSLEQAQPQHF. Looking up the rest from reference TRBV7-2 and TRBJ1-5 gives the full variable domain: GAGVSQSPSNKVTEKGKDVELRCDPISGHTALYWYRQSLGQGLEFLIYFQGNSAPDKSGLPSDRFSAERTGGSVSTLTIQRTQQEDSAVYLCASSLEQAQPQHFGDGTRLSIL.

The chain combines TRBV6-2 or TRBV6-3 with TRBJ2-2; D unresolved. The CDR3 runs to 13 residues. Trimming cost V 4 bases and J 0 bases, with 3 bases left between them. The germline CDR1 and CDR2 sequences are MNHEY and SVGEGT. CDR3 nucleotide sequence: TGTGCCAGCAGTTTATCGAACACCGGGGAGCTGTTTTTT. Its translation is CASSLSNTGELFF.

V is TRBV7-9 and J is TRBJ2-2; D remains ambiguous. Per germline, CDR1 SEHNR and CDR2 FQNEAQ (reference sequence). Trimming cost V 2 bases and J 6 bases, with 22 bases left between them. This CDR3 is 18 amino acids long. CDR3 residues: CASSLWRPSSKVAGELFF. The CDR3 nucleotides read TGTGCCAGCAGCTTATGGCGGCCGAGTAGTAAGGTCGCCGGGGAGCTGTTTTTT.

J is TRBJ2-2 and V is TRBV2; perhaps TRBD1 as D (5 bases). Germline V gene data show CDR1 as SNHLY and CDR2 as FYNNEI. V lost 7 bases to trimming and J lost 5 bases, with 11 bases between them. CDR3 length: 13 residues. CDR3 residues: CASTVGRTGELFF. DNA for the CDR3: TGTGCCAGCACAGTGGGGCGGACCGGGGAGCTGTTTTTT.

The chain combines TRBV5-4 with TRBJ1-4; D call uncertain. Trimming took 0 bases from V and 6 from J, leaving 6 bases between them. CDR1 and CDR2 (germline): SGHNT, YYREEE (reference sequence). The CDR3 length is 13 residues. The chain's CDR3 is CASSLEQHEKLFF. The CDR3 bases are TGTGCCAGCAGCTTGGAACAGCATGAAAAACTGTTTTTT.

The genes are TRBV2 and TRBJ1-2, with D tentatively TRBD1 (5 bases). This CDR3 contains 18 residues. Germline V CDR1 and CDR2: SNHLY, FYNNEI. Between the trimmed V and J ends, which lost 2 bases and 1 base, there was a span of 20 bases. CDR3 coding DNA: TGTGCCAGCAGTGAAACCGGTATGTGGACACGGAATAACTATGGCTACACCTTC. Translating it yields CASSETGMWTRNNYGYTF.

The chain uses TRBV5-5 and TRBJ2-4; 8 nucleotides agree with TRBD1. CDR1 is SGHKS and CDR2 is YYEKEE in the germline V gene (reference sequence). Trimming at V came to 6 bases and at J to 6 bases, leaving 5 bases not matched to a gene. The CDR3 extends over 13 amino acids. CDR3 nucleotide sequence: TGTGCCAGCACCCTGACAGGGGCAAACATTCAGTACTTC. Translated, it gives CASTLTGANIQYF.

This clone was detected only once. V gene TRBV7-2 combines with J gene TRBJ1-3, with D unresolved. The CDR3 is made up of 14 amino acids. Per germline, CDR1 SGHTA and CDR2 FQGNSA. V shed 1 base and J shed 4 bases, with 8 bases lying between them. CDR3 residues: CASSLGTGGNTIYF. CDR3 nucleotide sequence: TGTGCCAGCAGCTTAGGAACCGGGGGAAACACCATATATTTT.

J is TRBJ2-7 and V is TRBV7-6, with 11 nucleotides matching TRBD2. Germline values: CDR1 SGHVS, CDR2 FNYEAQ. This CDR3 comprises 15 residues. After removal of 6 bases from V and 1 base from J, the junction contained 5 bases not matched to a gene. CDR3 sequence (DNA): TGTGCCAGCAGTTTGGGACTAGCGGATTCCTACGAGCAGTACTTC. It codes for CASSLGLADSYEQYF. The full variable domain, completed using reference TRBV7-6 and TRBJ2-7, is GAGVSQSPRYKVTKRGQDVALRCDPISGHVSLYWYRQALGQGPEFLTYFNYEAQQDKSGLPNDRFSAERPEGSISTLTIQRTEQRDSAMYRCASSLGLADSYEQYFGPGTRLTVT.

The rearrangement uses TRBV27 and TRBJ2-3, with 12 bases lining up with TRBD2. The V gene end was trimmed by 4 bases and the J gene end by 3 bases; junction bases not matched to a gene: 8. Looked up from germline, CDR1 is MNHEY and CDR2 is SMNVEV (reference sequence). The CDR3 has 17 amino acids. CDR3 region: CASSSNSGLAGTDTQYF. DNA of the CDR3: TGTGCCAGCAGTTCCAACTCCGGACTAGCGGGGACAGATACGCAGTATTTT.

The chain joins TRBV6-5 to TRBJ2-7; tentative D call: TRBD1 (5 bases). Germline V CDR1 and CDR2: MNHEY, SVGAGI. CDR3 size: 15 residues. The V end lost 5 bases, the J end lost 0 bases, and 14 bases lay between the germline ends. CDR3 sequence reads: CASSTQQGFSYEQYF. The DNA of the CDR3 is TGTGCCAGCAGTACCCAGCAGGGTTTCTCCTACGAGCAGTACTTC.